The 31 T cell receptor beta chains listed next were all sequenced from one sample in a study of control samples from healthy donors and cancer patients. TCRdb's table, derived via immunoSEQ multiplex PCR, lists solely in-frame clones and lacks some. Of about 150,000 clones listed, roughly 94% are singletons. The sequencing input was blood. The receptors here all came from a man between 35 and 55 years old in good health.

This chain joins TRBV24-1 and TRBJ2-7, with 7 bases fitting TRBD2. This CDR3 spans 13 amino acids. Losses at the gene ends were 7 bases for V and 7 bases for J; bases not matched to a gene: 9. Germline assignment: CDR1 KGHDR and CDR2 SFDVKD. The CDR3 loop is CATSGPFGGEQYF. In DNA form, the CDR3 reads TGTGCCACCAGCGGACCGTTCGGGGGGGAGCAGTACTTC.

This clone was found once. CDR3 bases: TGCGCCAGCAGCTCACTCGGGGGAGGCGGCACCGGGGAGCTGTTTTTT. Protein sequence: CASSSLGGGGTGELFF. The gene calls are TRBV5-1 and TRBJ2-2; weak D call: TRBD2 (6 bases). The V end was cut by 3 bases, the J end by 4 bases, with 16 bases between. The CDR3 has 16 residues. Germline V gives CDR1 SGHRS, CDR2 YFSETQ. Based on the CDR3 plus reference TRBV5-1 and TRBJ2-2, the full variable domain is KAGVTQTPRYLIKTRGQQVTLSCSPISGHRSVSWYQQTPGQGLQFLFEYFSETQRNKGNFPGRFSGRQFSNSRSEMNVSTLELGDSALYLCASSSLGGGGTGELFFGEGSRLTVL.

The chain carries TRBV20-1 and TRBJ2-7, with D perhaps TRBD1 (6 bases). V gave up 4 bases and J gave up 4 bases, with 8 bases separating them. The CDR3 runs 11 residues. Germline V gene data show CDR1 as DFQATT and CDR2 as SNEGSKA (reference sequence). CDR3 nucleotide sequence: TGCAGTGCTAAACAGGGATACGAGCAGTACTTC. Translating gives CSAKQGYEQYF.

J is TRBJ1-5 and V is TRBV27; D ambiguous. CDR3 length: 15 residues. Germline lookup yields CDR1 MNHEY and CDR2 SMNVEV (reference sequence). With 5 bases removed from V and 3 bases from J, the gap between germline ends came to 14 bases. The DNA of the CDR3 is TGTGCCAGCAGTGTAAATAGCGGGATCAATCAGCCCCAGCATTTT. Translation gives CASSVNSGINQPQHF.

The chain combines TRBV28 with TRBJ1-4, with TRBD1 matching 8 bases. The V gene end was trimmed by 7 bases and the J gene end by 6 bases; junction bases not matched to a gene: 7. The CDR3 loop spans 14 amino acids. Looked up from germline, CDR1 is MDHEN and CDR2 is SYDVKM. The CDR3 loop reads CASTPGQGDEKLFF. The CDR3 DNA follows: TGTGCCAGCACCCCTGGACAGGGCGATGAAAAACTGTTTTTT.

This chain uses TRBV21-1 with TRBJ1-2; the table's D call of TRBD1 was not tested on the DNA. TRBV21-1 is recorded as a pseudogene. This CDR3 has 16 residues. CDR3 sequence: CASSVQGTPANYGYTF. The CDR3, as DNA: TGTGCCAGCAGCGTACAGGGGACGCCGGCCAACTATGGCTACACCTTC.

The rearrangement joins TRBV5-4 to TRBJ1-5; the D gene is possibly TRBD1 (5 bases). The V and J ends lost 0 bases and 7 bases respectively, with 5 bases between them. The length of the CDR3 is 12 residues. In germline, CDR1 is SGHNT, CDR2 YYREEE (reference sequence). In DNA, the CDR3 is TGTGCCAGCAGCTTGGCAGGGCAGCCCCAGCATTTT. Protein sequence: CASSLAGQPQHF. The whole variable domain, filled in from reference TRBV5-4 and TRBJ1-5, reads ETGVTQSPTHLIKTRGQQVTLRCSSQSGHNTVSWYQQALGQGPQFIFQYYREEENGRGNFPPRFSGLQFPNYSSELNVNALELDDSALYLCASSLAGQPQHFGDGTRLSIL.

This chain uses TRBV21-1 with TRBJ1-1; TRBD1 reflects the table's D call only, with no check against the DNA. TRBV21-1 corresponds to a pseudogene. This CDR3 spans 16 amino acids. CDR3 sequence reads: CASSSPMGAPGAGAFF. The CDR3 DNA is TGTGCCAGCAGCAGCCCTATGGGGGCACCTGGGGCAGGAGCTTTCTTT.

The J gene is TRBJ2-3, the V gene TRBV10-2; D ambiguous. CDR3 length: 12 residues. Trimming took 3 bases from V and 12 from J, leaving 13 bases between them. The germline CDR1 and CDR2 sequences are WSHSY and SAAADI. The CDR3 nucleotides are TGCGCCAGCAGTGACGGAGATGGGGTCCAGTATTTT. It translates to CASSDGDGVQYF.

The rearrangement links TRBV6-1 to TRBJ1-1; D is perhaps TRBD1 (6 bases). CDR3 size: 18 residues. Germline V CDR1 and CDR2: MNHNS, SASEGT. Trimming removed 1 base from V and 1 base from J, with 19 bases in between. The CDR3 region is CASSEGGGRGRGNTEAFF. In DNA, the CDR3 is TGTGCCAGCAGTGAAGGGGGTGGGAGGGGCAGGGGGAACACTGAAGCTTTCTTT.

In DNA, the CDR3 is TGTGCCAGCAGCTTAGCGACAAACACCGGGGAGCTGTTTTTT. This sequence encodes CASSLATNTGELFF. The V gene is TRBV7-9, the J gene TRBJ2-2, with unresolved D. The CDR3 contains 14 residues. Germline V gene data show CDR1 as SEHNR and CDR2 as FQNEAQ (reference sequence). Trimming stripped 0 bases from V and 2 bases from J, with 4 bases between.

This chain joins TRBV7-8 and TRBJ2-5; tentatively, D is TRBD1 (5 bases). V shed 5 bases and J shed 2 bases, with 21 bases lying between them. Germline CDR1 reads SGHVS; CDR2 reads FQNEAQ. This CDR3 is built from 17 residues. CDR3 DNA: TGTGCCAGCAGCGCGACAGTCCAAAAACCTGCGCAAGAGACCCAGTACTTC. The encoded protein is CASSATVQKPAQETQYF.

J is TRBJ1-1 and V is TRBV6-5; D is unclear. V lost 6 bases, J lost 1 base, and 9 bases lay in between. Germline loops: CDR1 MNHEY, CDR2 SVGAGI. The CDR3 runs to 13 residues. The CDR3 sequence: CASRTGPNTEAFF. CDR3 coding DNA: TGTGCCAGCAGAACCGGTCCGAACACTGAAGCTTTCTTT.

V gene TRBV19 combines with J gene TRBJ2-1; D ambiguous. Germline V CDR1 and CDR2: LNHDA, SQIVND (reference sequence). This CDR3 is 12 amino acids long. Between the trimmed V and J ends, which lost 2 bases and 7 bases, there was a span of 6 bases. CDR3 residues: CASSITWNEQFF. DNA of the CDR3: TGTGCCAGTAGTATAACGTGGAATGAGCAGTTCTTC.

The CDR3 DNA reads as TGCGCCAGCAGCCAAGGTCCGGACGAAGTATATTTT. Translated, it gives CASSQGPDEVYF. This sequence joins TRBV4-3 and TRBJ1-3; D is unresolved. From germline, CDR1 is LGHNA and CDR2 YSLEER. The CDR3 is made up of 12 amino acids. The V end was cut by 1 base, the J end by 14 bases, with 12 bases between.

The chain couples TRBV29-1 to TRBJ2-3; 7 bases match TRBD1. The ends lost 4 bases at V and 2 bases at J; junction bases unmatched: 15. Per germline, CDR1 SQVTM and CDR2 ANQGSEA. The CDR3 contains 17 residues. The CDR3: CSVVGLRGRGHTDTQYF. The DNA for the CDR3 is TGCAGCGTTGTGGGGTTAAGGGGGCGCGGACACACAGATACGCAGTATTTT.

The V and J genes are TRBV6-6 and TRBJ1-5; 10 bases match TRBD1. J gave up 2 bases and V 5 bases, and 3 bases lay outside the gene matches. The CDR3 has 15 amino acids. Per germline, CDR1 MNHNY and CDR2 SVGAGI (reference sequence). The CDR3 loop is CASSPGTGGNQPQHF. CDR3 nucleotide sequence: TGTGCCAGCAGTCCCGGGACAGGGGGCAATCAGCCCCAGCATTTT.

The CDR3 DNA is TGTGCCAGCAGCCTCTCAGGGGTAAGATCACCCCTCCACTTT. Amino acids: CASSLSGVRSPLHF. The rearrangement joins TRBV6-2 or TRBV6-3 to TRBJ1-6; D may be TRBD1 (6 bases). The CDR3 covers 14 residues. Trimming pared 6 bases from V and 10 bases from J, leaving 16 bases between. In germline, CDR1 is MNHEY, CDR2 SVGEGT.

The CDR3 loop is CATLGTTWGADTEAFF. The DNA for the CDR3 is TGTGCCACCCTCGGGACGACCTGGGGGGCGGACACTGAAGCTTTCTTT. The V call is TRBV7-8, the J call TRBJ1-1; the D gene is possibly TRBD1 (6 bases). The CDR3 spans 16 residues. Germline CDR1 SGHVS, CDR2 FQNEAQ. Trimming stripped 10 bases from V and 3 bases from J, with 24 bases between. The full variable domain, in which reference TRBV7-8 and TRBJ1-1 provide the parts outside the CDR3, is GAGVSQSPRYKVAKRGQDVALRCDPISGHVSLFWYQQALGQGPEFLTYFQNEAQLDKSGLPSDRFFAERPEGSVSTLKIQRTQQEDSAVYLCATLGTTWGADTEAFFGQGTRLTVV.

The chain combines TRBV19 with TRBJ1-2; possible D gene TRBD1, 6 bases. V shed 2 bases and J shed 0 bases, with 25 bases lying between them. The germline CDR1 and CDR2 sequences are LNHDA and SQIVND (reference sequence). The CDR3 has 20 residues. The CDR3 loop is CASSITAPAFRDTSNYGYTF. The DNA of the CDR3 is TGTGCCAGTAGTATAACAGCCCCAGCCTTCCGGGACACCTCTAACTATGGCTACACCTTC.

The J gene is TRBJ2-7, the V gene TRBV5-6; D is perhaps TRBD1 or TRBD2 (5 bases each). Germline assignment: CDR1 SGHDT and CDR2 YYEEEE. The CDR3 extends over 14 amino acids. V was trimmed by 4 bases and J by 4 bases, leaving 15 bases between them. The CDR3 DNA reads as TGTGCCAGCAGCCTCGGGACGGCACCTTACGAGCAGTACTTC. It specifies CASSLGTAPYEQYF.

The CDR3 DNA follows: TGCGCCAGCAGCCAAGAACCGGGACAGGGGTGGTTAGGACTGTTTTTT. It specifies CASSQEPGQGWLGLFF. This chain connects TRBV4-1 to TRBJ1-4; 10 nucleotides match TRBD1. The ends lost 0 bases at V and 13 bases at J; junction bases unmatched: 11. The CDR3 runs 16 residues. Germline CDR1 MGHRA, CDR2 YSYEKL.

This chain joins TRBV19 and TRBJ1-1; 10 bases map to TRBD1. This CDR3 spans 15 amino acids. Germline CDR1 is LNHDA and CDR2 is SQIVND (reference sequence). The V segment lost 5 bases and the J segment 5 bases; nucleotides outside the gene matches: 8. Here the CDR3 DNA reads TGTGCCAGTAGTGAATGGACAGGGGGTAAGACTGAAGCTTTCTTT. This sequence encodes CASSEWTGGKTEAFF.

The chain combines TRBV5-4 with TRBJ2-5; 7 positions agree with TRBD2. Trimming at V came to 3 bases and at J to 3 bases, leaving 5 bases not matched to a gene. Germline V gene data show CDR1 as SGHNT and CDR2 as YYREEE (reference sequence). The CDR3 runs to 14 residues. In DNA, the CDR3 is TGTGCCAGCAGCTCGTGGCTAGCGGAAGAGACCCAGTACTTC. It translates to CASSSWLAEETQYF.

The rearrangement links TRBV5-6 to TRBJ2-5, with D maybe TRBD2 (5 bases). The CDR3 has 13 amino acids. V lost 7 bases and J lost 6, with 16 bases in between. The germline V gene encodes CDR1 SGHDT and CDR2 YYEEEE. The CDR3 loop is CASLPGSGKTQYF. The CDR3, as DNA: TGTGCCAGCCTGCCGGGGTCCGGGAAGACCCAGTACTTC. Full variable domain (outside the CDR3, taken from reference TRBV5-6 and TRBJ2-5): DAGVTQSPTHLIKTRGQQVTLRCSPKSGHDTVSWYQQALGQGPQFIFQYYEEEERQRGNFPDRFSGHQFPNYSSELNVNALLLGDSALYLCASLPGSGKTQYFGPGTRLLVL.

The chain couples TRBV14 to TRBJ2-1, with TRBD2 as a possible D gene (6 bases). Germline CDR1 reads SGHDN; CDR2 reads FVKESK. The CDR3 totals 16 residues. V shed 0 bases and J shed 4 bases, with 13 bases lying between them. CDR3 loop: CASSQDRDGGYNEQFF. For the CDR3, the DNA is TGTGCCAGCAGCCAAGATCGGGACGGGGGATACAATGAGCAGTTCTTC.

The chain recombines TRBV5-6 with TRBJ1-2; tentative D call: TRBD1 (5 bases). CDR1 is SGHDT and CDR2 is YYEEEE in the germline V gene. The CDR3 runs 16 residues. Trimming took off 7 bases at V and 7 bases at J, with 26 bases between the two ends. The CDR3 DNA reads as TGTGCCAGCTTTCACAGGTTGTACCTCTCGGTGGGTGGCTACACCTTC. Translated, it gives CASFHRLYLSVGGYTF.

The gene calls are TRBV6-5 and TRBJ1-6, with D possibly being TRBD1 (6 bases). The germline V gene encodes CDR1 MNHEY and CDR2 SVGAGI. The CDR3 runs 13 residues. Trimming shortened V by 6 bases and J by 7 bases, and 10 bases separated the two germline ends. For the CDR3, the DNA is TGTGCCAGCAGGGGCGGGGGCAATTCACCCCTCCACTTT. Amino acid sequence: CASRGGGNSPLHF.

The chain uses TRBV7-9 and TRBJ1-1; D may be TRBD1 (5 bases). The V end was cut by 5 bases, the J end by 3 bases, with 22 bases between. The CDR3 has 17 amino acids. In germline, CDR1 is SEHNR, CDR2 FQNEAQ (reference sequence). In nucleotides, the CDR3 is TGTGCCAGCAGCCAACAGAGGGGAGGGCTGGGGGACACTGAAGCTTTCTTT. It translates to CASSQQRGGLGDTEAFF.

This sequence joins TRBV27 and TRBJ1-1, with D unclear. The V and J ends lost 8 bases and 0 bases respectively, with 7 bases between them. From germline, CDR1 is MNHEY and CDR2 SMNVEV (reference sequence). This CDR3 has 12 amino acids. CDR3 nucleotide sequence: TGTGCCAGCGGACTTTTGAACACTGAAGCTTTCTTT. Its protein is CASGLLNTEAFF.

The rearrangement uses TRBV9 and TRBJ2-3; a possible D gene is TRBD2 (5 bases). V lost 0 bases and J 2 bases, leaving 16 bases between the germline ends. The CDR3 extends over 17 amino acids. Germline lookup yields CDR1 SGDLS and CDR2 YYNGEE. The CDR3: CASSVAGSDFTTDTQYF. The CDR3 DNA sequence: TGTGCCAGCAGCGTAGCTGGGAGCGACTTTACCACAGATACGCAGTATTTT.